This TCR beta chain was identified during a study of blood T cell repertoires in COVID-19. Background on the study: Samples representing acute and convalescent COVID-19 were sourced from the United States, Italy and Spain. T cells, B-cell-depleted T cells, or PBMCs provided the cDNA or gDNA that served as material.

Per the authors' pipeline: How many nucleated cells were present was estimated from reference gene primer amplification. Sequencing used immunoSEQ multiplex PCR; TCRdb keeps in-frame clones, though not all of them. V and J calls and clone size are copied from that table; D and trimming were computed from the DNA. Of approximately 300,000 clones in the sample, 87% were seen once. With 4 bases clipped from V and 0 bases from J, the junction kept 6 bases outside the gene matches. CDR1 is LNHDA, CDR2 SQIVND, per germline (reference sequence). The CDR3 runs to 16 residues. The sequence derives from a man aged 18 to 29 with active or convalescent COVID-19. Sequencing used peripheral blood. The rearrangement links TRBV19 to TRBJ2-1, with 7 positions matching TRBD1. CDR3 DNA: TGTGCCAGTAGTAGACAGGGTATGCTCTCCTACAATGAGCAGTTCTTC. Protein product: CASSRQGMLSYNEQFF. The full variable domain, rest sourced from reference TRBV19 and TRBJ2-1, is DGGITQSPKYLFRKEGQNVTLSCEQNLNHDAMYWYRQDPGQGLRLIYYSQIVNDFQKGDIAEGYSVSREKKESFPLTVTSAQKNPTAFYLCASSRQGMLSYNEQFFGPGTRLTVL.